The sample holds a few counts of the clone carrying this T cell receptor (beta chain). Its antigen is unidentified. This sample is part of a study of beta chain features in type 1 diabetes. Study outcomes and limitations: Significant though moderate, a shortening of TCRB CDR3s appeared in all four CD4+ subsets of Type 1 diabetes patients.

Reverse transcription of all isolated RNA meant that expressed TCRB transcripts were sequenced. Profiling relied on immunoSEQ multiplex PCR, and the TCRdb table lists in-frame clones only, not all of them. The sample consists of 250,000 to 300,000 clones, about 23% of them appearing once. The source of this sequence is a woman in her twenties or thirties with type 1 diabetes. Sequences were obtained from naive CD4+ T cells from blood.

The CDR3 here is CAWSTPVAFF. CDR3 DNA: TGTGCCTGGAGTACTCCGGTAGCTTTCTTT. V gene TRBV30 combines with J gene TRBJ1-1; D unclear. CDR1 GTSNPN and CDR2 SVGIG come from the germline V gene (reference sequence). The CDR3 runs 10 residues. The V gene lost 2 bases and the J gene lost 10 bases, with 8 bases spanning the gap.